The 26 T cell receptor beta chains given below trace back to one sample, sequenced in a study of regulatory T cells in long-lasting Graves disease. CDR3 regions were amplified by Arm-PCR using iRepertoire HTBI primers to build TCR beta libraries. MiXCR, run by TCRdb on the multiplex PCR reads, gives a single entry per CDR3 protein. The table shows 650,000 to 850,000 distinct CDR3 sequences, with roughly 30% occurring only once. As for time point: persistent/refractory GD, antithyroid drugs over 5 years with positive TRAb. The authors made the TCR library using RNA they extracted from PBMCs. The sequencing used peripheral blood mononuclear cells (PBMCs), collected when the disease was refractory, from a patient treated with antithyroid drugs. The receptors shown here come from a female donor with Graves disease.

Remarks on this clonotype: One end of the junction fails to match germline, which may point to a read error. CDR3 DNA sequence: TGTGCCAGTAGCTCGGGACAGGCCGTAGCCAAAAACATTCAGTACTTC. Translating gives CASSSGQAVAKNIQYF. The chain uses TRBV7-9 and TRBJ2-4; 8 bases fit TRBD1. The CDR3 length is 16 residues. CDR1 is SEHNR and CDR2 is FQNEAQ in the germline V gene (reference sequence). Full variable domain (remainder filled in from reference TRBV7-9 and TRBJ2-4): DTGVSQNPRHKITKRGQNVTFRCDPISEHNRLYWYRQTLGQGPEFLTYFQNEAQLEKSRLLSDRFSAERPKGSFSTLEIQRTEQGDSAMYLCASSSGQAVAKNIQYFGAGTRLSVL.

This clonotype has a handful of counts. J is TRBJ1-4 and V is TRBV6-1; D remains ambiguous. The V end lost 10 bases, the J end lost 10 bases, and 13 bases lay between the germline ends. The CDR3 is 11 amino acids. CDR1 is MNHNS, CDR2 SASEGT, per germline. The CDR3 loop is CATTWSSKLFF. In nucleotides, the CDR3 is TGTGCCACCACGTGGTCCTCAAAACTGTTTTTT.

The CDR3 here is CASSLEATYEQYF. The CDR3 DNA reads TGTGCCAGCAGCTTAGAGGCCACCTACGAGCAGTACTTC. The chain has TRBV7-2 and TRBJ2-7; D is uncertain. V was shortened by 1 base and J by 2 bases, with 6 bases between the two germline ends. CDR1 SGHTA and CDR2 FQGNSA come from the germline V gene. The CDR3 has 13 residues.

A few counts support this clonotype. This chain uses TRBV3-1 with TRBJ1-5, with a possible D match to TRBD1 (5 bases). V was pared by 4 bases and J by 4 bases, with 14 bases between. Germline lookup yields CDR1 LGHDT and CDR2 YNNKEL (reference sequence). The CDR3 has 15 amino acids. The CDR3 coding sequence is TGTGCCAGCAGCCCATCGGGGACGAGTAATCAGCCCCAGCATTTT. Translated, it gives CASSPSGTSNQPQHF.

DNA for the CDR3: TGCGCCAGCAGCCAAGGCTCAATCTCCACTGAAGCTTTCTTT. Protein sequence: CASSQGSISTEAFF. V usage is TRBV4-1 and J usage is TRBJ1-1; D gene unclear. The CDR3 spans 14 residues. V was cut by 1 base and J by 4 bases, with 10 bases left in between. The V gene's germline CDR1 is MGHRA and CDR2 YSYEKL.

CDR3 sequence reads: CASSSQGNGYTF. Here the CDR3 DNA reads TGTGCCAGCAGTTCACAGGGGAATGGCTACACCTTC. The chain has TRBV28 and TRBJ1-2, with 7 bases matching TRBD1. The CDR3 loop spans 12 amino acids. CDR1 and CDR2 (germline): MDHEN, SYDVKM. J gave up 6 bases and V 4 bases, and 2 bases lay outside the gene matches.

The CDR3: CASSYGTGPNQPQHF. The CDR3 nucleotides read TGTGCCAGCAGTTACGGGACAGGCCCCAATCAGCCCCAGCATTTT. This chain connects TRBV6-5 to TRBJ1-5; 8 positions match TRBD1. CDR1 MNHEY and CDR2 SVGAGI come from the germline V gene. J was trimmed by 3 bases and V by 2 bases; bases with no gene match: 3. The CDR3 extends over 15 amino acids.

V gene TRBV2 combines with J gene TRBJ2-4; 8 bases match TRBD2. Germline trimming cut 8 bases from V and 7 bases from J; bases unmatched to any gene: 10. Germline assignment: CDR1 SNHLY and CDR2 FYNNEI. The CDR3 has 14 amino acids. The DNA of the CDR3 is TGTGCCAGCGGGGGGGGGCGCGGGGGGAACATTCAGTACTTC. It encodes CASGGGRGGNIQYF.

This chain connects TRBV19 to TRBJ1-4; D uncertain. Germline V gives CDR1 LNHDA, CDR2 SQIVND (reference sequence). The CDR3 extends over 15 amino acids. Trimming removed 1 base from V and 8 bases from J, with 14 bases in between. The CDR3: CASSIGGTPGEKLFF. The CDR3 DNA reads TGTGCCAGTAGTATAGGGGGAACCCCTGGGGAAAAACTGTTTTTT.

This clonotype was seen repeatedly, ten times or more. This chain connects TRBV28 to TRBJ1-2, with D hard to call. Germline CDR1 reads MDHEN; CDR2 reads SYDVKM. This CDR3 contains 16 residues. The V and J ends lost 3 bases and 1 base respectively, with 15 bases between them. CDR3 sequence: CASSLESAHYNYGYTF. The CDR3 nucleotides are TGTGCCAGCAGTTTGGAATCCGCCCACTATAACTATGGCTACACCTTC.

At least ten counts were recorded for this clonotype. The chain combines TRBV11-2 with TRBJ1-4; 9 bases line up with TRBD1. J lost 6 bases, V lost 5 bases, and 7 bases had no gene match. The germline CDR1 and CDR2 sequences are SGHAT and FQNNGV. This CDR3 comprises 15 residues. CDR3 residues: CASSVAGTGYEKLFF. For the CDR3, the DNA is TGTGCCAGCAGCGTCGCCGGGACAGGGTATGAAAAACTGTTTTTT.

J is TRBJ2-7 and V is TRBV7-9; TRBD1 is a possible D gene (6 bases). The V end was cut by 4 bases, the J end by 4 bases, with 17 bases between. This CDR3 comprises 15 residues. The germline CDR1 and CDR2 sequences are SEHNR and FQNEAQ (reference sequence). The CDR3 reads CASSSNRVGPYEQYF. Written as DNA, the CDR3 is TGTGCCAGCAGCTCTAACAGGGTCGGGCCTTACGAGCAGTACTTC.

V gene TRBV27 combines with J gene TRBJ1-1; tentative D call: TRBD1 (5 bases). V shed 2 bases and J shed 9 bases, with 16 bases lying between them. The CDR3 is 14 amino acids. The V gene's germline CDR1 is MNHEY and CDR2 SMNVEV (reference sequence). CDR3 nucleotides: TGTGCCAGCAGTTTAGCGGGCCGGGGCGCTAAAGCTTTCTTT. Protein: CASSLAGRGAKAFF.

Regarding this clonotype: One base away lies a much larger clone, so this may be a sequencing read error. The V call is TRBV2, the J call TRBJ1-4; TRBD1 matches at 7 bases. CDR1 is SNHLY, CDR2 FYNNEI, per germline. The CDR3 spans 15 residues. CDR3 loop: CASIETGSTNEKPFF. In DNA form, the CDR3 reads TGTGCCAGCATTGAGACAGGGTCCACTAATGAAAAACCGTTTTTT.

The chain links TRBV4-1 to TRBJ1-3; D is possibly TRBD1 (5 bases). The CDR3 runs 16 residues. Germline V lookup: CDR1 MGHRA, CDR2 YSYEKL. Trimming shortened V by 0 bases and J by 8 bases, and 17 bases separated the two germline ends. CDR3 in DNA: TGCGCCAGCAGCCAAGATTGGCCCGGTTCAGGGTACACCATATATTTT. Protein product: CASSQDWPGSGYTIYF.

There are a few counts of this clonotype. V and J are TRBV11-1 and TRBJ1-6, with 8 bases aligning to TRBD1. The CDR3 is 14 amino acids. After removal of 5 bases from V and 8 bases from J, the junction contained 5 bases not matched to a gene. Germline CDR1 is SGHAT and CDR2 is FQDESV (reference sequence). The chain's CDR3 is CASSRQGIDSPLHF. For the CDR3, the DNA is TGTGCCAGCAGCAGACAGGGGATAGATTCACCCCTCCACTTT.

The chain employs TRBV5-1 and TRBJ1-1; 8 bases agree with TRBD1. The J segment lost 1 base and the V segment lost 1 base, leaving 6 bases of the junction unmatched. Germline V lookup: CDR1 SGHRS, CDR2 YFSETQ. This CDR3 is 16 amino acids long. The chain's CDR3 is CASSLRTGSSNTEAFF. DNA for the CDR3: TGCGCCAGCAGCTTGCGGACAGGGTCTTCGAACACTGAAGCTTTCTTT.

The CDR3 coding sequence is TGTGCCAGTATGGGCAGACCTGGCCGGACCGGGGAGCTGTTTTTT. Its translation: CASMGRPGRTGELFF. V usage is TRBV19 and J usage is TRBJ2-2; D is uncertain. CDR3 length: 15 residues. Trimming shortened V by 7 bases and J by 5 bases, and 17 bases separated the two germline ends. The germline CDR1 and CDR2 sequences are LNHDA and SQIVND (reference sequence).

The chain combines TRBV2 with TRBJ2-1; 7 bases are shared with TRBD2. The CDR3 extends over 13 amino acids. The junction had 4 bases not matched to a gene; V was cut back by 8 bases and J by 3 bases. From germline, CDR1 is SNHLY and CDR2 FYNNEI. CDR3 protein: CASFRTSYNEQFF. The CDR3 DNA is TGTGCCAGCTTCAGGACTAGCTACAATGAGCAGTTCTTC.

This sequence joins TRBV5-1 and TRBJ2-7; D may be TRBD1 or TRBD2 (5 bases each). The CDR3 length is 13 residues. V was pared by 4 bases and J by 3 bases, with 11 bases between. Germline V gene sequence: CDR1 SGHRS, CDR2 YFSETQ. The CDR3 region is CASSPRDGYEQYF. In nucleotides, the CDR3 is TGCGCCAGCAGCCCCAGGGACGGCTACGAGCAGTACTTC.

This clonotype was detected a few times. V and J are TRBV11-2 and TRBJ1-1; D unclear. CDR1 is SGHAT, CDR2 FQNNGV, per germline. V lost 1 base to trimming and J lost 10 bases, with 13 bases between them. This CDR3 has 13 residues. CDR3 loop: CASSLGGVPRAFF. DNA for the CDR3: TGTGCCAGCAGCTTAGGTGGGGTTCCTAGAGCTTTCTTT.

This clonotype was detected a few times. This may arise from a read error, as a much more abundant clone is one base away. This chain joins TRBV12-3 or TRBV12-4 and TRBJ1-2; tentative D call: TRBD1 (6 bases). The CDR3 contains 14 residues. The CDR3 DNA sequence: TGTGCCAGCAGTCGGGACATTAGTAACTATGGCTACGCCTTC. Its protein product is CASSRDISNYGYAF.

In this sample, this clonotype turned up a few times. This rearrangement joins TRBV19 to TRBJ1-5; tentatively, D is TRBD1 (6 bases). The CDR3 is made up of 16 amino acids. Trimming stripped 7 bases from V and 0 bases from J, with 16 bases between. Germline-derived CDR1 and CDR2 are LNHDA and SQIVND (reference sequence). In DNA, the CDR3 is TGTGCCAGTACTGCCGGGGGGGGCATTAGCAATCAGCCCCAGCATTTT. It yields the protein CASTAGGGISNQPQHF.

This clonotype occurred many times. At one end the junction does not follow the germline gene, possibly because of a read error. The V call is TRBV5-1, the J call TRBJ1-6; 11 bases agree with TRBD1. There are 15 residues in the CDR3. The germline CDR1 and CDR2 sequences are SGHRS and YFSETQ. The CDR3 sequence is CASSLEGQGVSSLHF. In nucleotides, the CDR3 is TGCGCCAGCAGCTTGGAGGGACAGGGGGTTTCATCCCTCCACTTT.

This clonotype was found a few times. J is TRBJ1-1 and V is TRBV11-2; D uncertain. Trimming took off 4 bases at V and 6 bases at J, with 18 bases between the two ends. The CDR3 length is 15 residues. The germline V gene has CDR1 SGHAT and CDR2 FQNNGV. The CDR3: CASSSRLPEVAEAFF. CDR3 nucleotide sequence: TGTGCCAGCAGCTCCCGCCTCCCCGAAGTCGCTGAAGCTTTCTTT.

The chain couples TRBV3-1 to TRBJ1-5; D is undetermined. Germline values: CDR1 LGHDT, CDR2 YNNKEL (reference sequence). This CDR3 contains 14 residues. Trimming removed 0 bases from V and 3 bases from J, with 6 bases in between. CDR3 protein: CASSQDHNNQPQHF. The CDR3 region has the DNA TGTGCCAGCAGCCAAGATCACAACAATCAGCCCCAGCATTTT.